The T cell receptor (beta chain) under discussion was sequenced for a study of human T cells and chemical hapten exposure. The study's findings and limits: High-frequency TCRs, those above 1 in 1000, stayed the same after DPC sensitization.

CDR3 size: 15 residues. Germline CDR1 and CDR2: LGHDT and YNNKEL (reference sequence). As concerns this clonotype: Antigen unknown. This clone may be a read error of a much larger clone one base away.

Sequencing started from total RNA isolated from unfractionated whole blood. Library construction involved attaching unique molecular identifiers to individual cDNA molecules, which allowed quantitative, reproducible TCR counting. In the original processing: Per sample, the median was around 100,000 TCRs, with values from roughly 23,000 to 640,000. From the 5' RACE reads, TCRdb called clonotypes with MiXCR, one entry per CDR3 protein. The V and J calls and clone size come from TCRdb's table, not from the authors' own analysis. The repertoire holds approximately 80,000 distinct CDR3 sequences, with less than 20% as singletons.

V is TRBV3-1 and J is TRBJ1-5, with D unresolved. This TCR came from a female donor in good health. For the CDR3, the DNA is TGTGCCAGCAGTTCGGACGGGTTTCGGGGTCAGCTCCAGCATTTT. As protein: CASSSDGFRGQLQHF. The whole variable domain, filled in from reference TRBV3-1 and TRBJ1-5, reads DTAVSQTPKYLVTQMGNDKSIKCEQNLGHDTMYWYKQDSKKFLKIMFSYNNKELIINETVPNRFSPKSPDKAHLNLHINSLELGDSAVYFCASSSDGFRGQLQHFGDGTRLSIL.